A single sample is the source of the 7 T cell receptor beta chains below, sequenced in a study of cytomegalovirus exposure and HLA in healthy donors (dated by TCRdb to 2017 to 2019). Libraries were built with the immunoSEQ multiplex PCR assay. TCRdb stores this immuneACCESS table with in-frame sequences only. Part of the clones is absent; in the studies checked, under half of the shortfall reflects unresolved V genes, and no reason is known for the rest. Here the sample has about 170,000 clones; under 90% occur a single time. The biggest ten clones account for about 9.4% of the sample. Sequencing used PBMCs. Every receptor here comes from a woman aged 18 to 35 in good health and CMV-seropositive.

This chain uses TRBV5-8 with TRBJ2-5, with no clear D. Germline CDR1 SGHTS, CDR2 YDEGEE. The CDR3 is 12 amino acids. V dropped 6 bases and J dropped 5 bases, with 11 bases sitting between them. In DNA, the CDR3 is TGTGCCAGCACAATTGCCCGGGAGACCCAGTACTTC. This translates into CASTIARETQYF.

The chain recombines TRBV27 with TRBJ2-7; tentative D call: TRBD1 (7 bases). This CDR3 contains 15 residues. In germline, CDR1 is MNHEY, CDR2 SMNVEV (reference sequence). For the CDR3, the DNA is TGTGCTACGCGGGAAATGACAGGGCGATTTAACGAGCAGTACTTC. It encodes CATREMTGRFNEQYF.

This chain joins TRBV6-6 and TRBJ2-1, with TRBD2 identical over 7 bases. Germline V gives CDR1 MNHNY, CDR2 SVGAGI (reference sequence). The CDR3 covers 12 residues. J lost 9 bases, V lost 4 bases, and 3 bases had no gene match. The CDR3: CASSSVAGEQFF. CDR3 DNA: TGTGCCAGCAGTTCCGTAGCGGGTGAGCAGTTCTTC.

DNA of the CDR3: TGTGCCAGCAGTTTATGGCAGGGGAGGGAATTAACGGAAGGCTACACCTTC. Residues: CASSLWQGRELTEGYTF. This chain joins TRBV28 and TRBJ1-2; possible D gene TRBD1, 6 bases. V lost 0 bases to trimming and J lost 8 bases, with 22 bases between them. This CDR3 contains 17 residues. Germline CDR1 MDHEN, CDR2 SYDVKM.

The chain joins TRBV7-9 to TRBJ1-4; no reliable D call. The CDR3 is made up of 14 amino acids. Germline-derived CDR1 and CDR2 are SEHNR and FQNEAQ (reference sequence). V was cut by 5 bases and J by 3 bases, with 10 bases left in between. This CDR3 is CASSPNGANEKLFF. The CDR3, as DNA: TGTGCCAGCAGCCCGAACGGTGCTAATGAAAAACTGTTTTTT.

The CDR3 DNA reads TGTGCCAGCAGCACCTCAGGACAGGGCAATGAAAAACTGTTTTTT. Translating gives CASSTSGQGNEKLFF. V and J are TRBV4-2 and TRBJ1-4, with TRBD1 matching 8 bases. V was clipped by 5 bases and J by 5 bases; unmatched bases: 7. The CDR3 covers 15 residues. Germline V gene lookup returns CDR1 LGHNA and CDR2 YNFKEQ.

CDR3 DNA sequence: TGTGCCAGCACCCCGACCAGGGACTATGGCTACACCTTC. Its protein product is CASTPTRDYGYTF. The chain combines TRBV28 with TRBJ1-2, with D perhaps TRBD1 (5 bases). V was cut by 7 bases and J by 3 bases, with 12 bases left in between. CDR3 length: 13 residues. Per the germline V gene, CDR1 is MDHEN and CDR2 is SYDVKM.